This T cell receptor (beta chain) originates from a study of T cells in Graves' hyperthyroidism and ophthalmopathy. Amplification targeted TCR beta CDR3 regions from RNA transcripts. HTBI primers drove first-round RT-PCR of the TCR CDR3. TCRdb reprocessed the multiplex PCR reads with MiXCR, giving one entry per CDR3 protein. Of 450,000 to 700,000 distinct CDR3 sequences in the sample, about 45% were seen once. From germline, CDR1 is GTSNPN and CDR2 SVGIG (reference sequence). Trimming took 3 bases from V and 3 from J; bases not matched to a gene: 4. This CDR3 region has 15 residues. The TCR sequence derives from an adult woman with Graves' disease, either hyperthyroidism or ophthalmopathy (not recorded which). Sequencing was performed on peripheral blood or thyroid tissue (not recorded which). J is TRBJ2-2 and V is TRBV30, with 10 bases identical to TRBD2. The CDR3: CAWRRTSGHTGELFF. Here the CDR3 DNA reads TGTGCCTGGAGGCGGACTAGCGGACACACCGGGGAGCTGTTTTTT.